This T cell receptor (beta chain) was observed in a study of blood T cell repertoires in COVID-19. Study in general: Sites across the United States, Italy and Spain contributed samples from acute and convalescent COVID-19.

This clone has a single count. The ends lost 1 base at V and 3 bases at J; junction bases unmatched: 4. The CDR3 is 15 residues long. Germline-derived CDR1 and CDR2 are SGHRS and YFSETQ. Each participant's cohort was designated according to participant-reported clinical history. Profiling relied on immunoSEQ multiplex PCR, and the TCRdb table lists in-frame clones only, not all of them. The data hold roughly 400,000 clones, with roughly 92% observed a single time. The chain has TRBV5-1 and TRBJ1-1; TRBD1 matches at 9 bases. Sequencing was performed on PBMCs or T cells enriched from blood (not recorded which). This sequence was found in a woman in her thirties or forties who had been exposed to COVID-19. The CDR3 is CASSLMGQGYTEAFF. CDR3 bases: TGCGCCAGCAGCTTGATGGGACAGGGCTACACTGAAGCTTTCTTT.